This T cell receptor (beta chain) emerged from a study of TIL therapy for anti-PD-1-resistant metastatic lung cancer. Study in general: Most patients had lung adenocarcinoma. Median tumor mutation burden was under 1.9 mutations per megabase.

Time point reported: pre-treatment sample, taken before nivolumab and TIL therapy. The libraries were made with immunoSEQ v3. The assay was immunoSEQ multiplex PCR, and TCRdb's table has in-frame clones only and misses some. The sample carries around 30,000 clones, 60% to 80% recorded once. Trimming removed 0 bases from V and 2 bases from J, with 8 bases in between. Germline V gene lookup returns CDR1 LGHNA and CDR2 YNFKEQ. The CDR3 contains 16 residues. The sequence was obtained from a woman aged 30 to 85 with non-small cell lung cancer. Sequenced material: blood, taken at baseline. The V gene is TRBV4-2, the J gene TRBJ2-6, with D perhaps matching TRBD1 (5 bases). The DNA for the CDR3 is TGTGCCAGCAGCCAAGACAGGACAACTGGGGCCAACGTCCTGACTTTC. Protein product: CASSQDRTTGANVLTF.